This is a list of T cell receptor beta chains from one sample in a study of CD4 T cells in relation to SARS-CoV-2 and coronaviruses. Here immunoSEQ multiplex PCR was the method, and the copy in TCRdb shows in-frame clones only, minus some. The data hold about 24,000 clones, with around 74% observed a single time. No cognate antigen is known for these TCRs. Sequenced sample: CD4+ T cells from PBMCs, cultured in vitro. The receptors stem from a human donor in good health. The conserved cysteine and the conserved F or W are not part of the CDR3 here.

V	J	CDR3
TRBV12-3/TRBV12-4	TRBJ2-7	ASSTKREDEQY
TRBV6-4	TRBJ1-5	ASSESRGQPQH
TRBV19	TRBJ2-5	ASSTPTGTGETQY
TRBV9	TRBJ1-1	ASSAPPYRRIMNTEAF
TRBV7-6	TRBJ2-3	ASSPRPSDTDTQY
TRBV19	TRBJ1-1	ASSPDRAEAF
TRBV6-5	TRBJ1-2	ASSPGGRDGYT
TRBV12-3/TRBV12-4	TRBJ2-1	ASSMGSKGEQF
TRBV30	TRBJ2-1	AWNRASSSYNEQF
TRBV7-3	TRBJ2-1	ASSSTGLAGLSSYNEQF
TRBV2	TRBJ2-1	ASSEAEVDSQFGSYNEQF
TRBV18	TRBJ2-2	ASSPYTGELF
TRBV7-3	TRBJ1-2	ASSSRGRVGYT
TRBV2	TRBJ2-3	ASSDSITDTQY
TRBV3-1/TRBV3-2	TRBJ1-3	ASSRYPGPGNTIY
TRBV10-3	TRBJ2-2	AISESSGTGELF
TRBV30	TRBJ2-1	AWSGTANNEQF
TRBV3-1/TRBV3-2	TRBJ2-1	ASSYPRDNEQF
TRBV3-1/TRBV3-2	TRBJ2-1	ASSQGGSSGRAHNEQF
TRBV28	TRBJ2-7	ASSLVAGGRGYEQY
TRBV24-1	TRBJ2-3	ATSDPGGQGADTQY
TRBV7-8	TRBJ1-5	ASSAPGRISNQPQH
TRBV9	TRBJ2-1	ASSGRDRSNEQF
TRBV10-1	TRBJ2-3	ASSLRLAGGPDTQY
TRBV3-1/TRBV3-2	TRBJ1-2	ASSQGYGYT
TRBV19	TRBJ2-5	ASSRTGVETQY
TRBV14	TRBJ2-7	ASSRLDRGLAEQY
TRBV6-6	TRBJ2-7	ASRSRQGSSYEQY
TRBV6-5	TRBJ2-1	ASSLLAEGDNEQF
TRBV2	TRBJ2-2	ASGNSNTGELF